A selection of T cell receptor beta chains follows, all from one sample in a study of regulatory T cells in long-lasting Graves disease. MiXCR, run by TCRdb on the multiplex PCR reads, gives a single entry per CDR3 protein. The sample records about 540,000 distinct CDR3 sequences, roughly 12% being singletons. This same sample was also taken into another study, of T cells in Graves' hyperthyroidism and ophthalmopathy.

Sequences were derived from peripheral blood mononuclear cells (PBMCs), sampled at new diagnosis, from a patient treated with antithyroid drugs. The receptor source for this set is a man in his thirties or forties with Graves disease. The CDR3 runs from the conserved cysteine through the conserved F or W. The D gene is left open where the match is weak. Clone sizes are given selectively: once, few, many, or a class where the clone is expanded.

v_call	j_call	d_call	clone_size	cdr3_aa	cdr3_nt
TRBV9	TRBJ2-3	TRBD2	few	CASSVALAGGPDTQYF	TGTGCCAGCAGCGTCGCCCTAGCGGGAGGGCCCGATACGCAGTATTTT
TRBV12-3/TRBV12-4	TRBJ2-4	-	many	CASSLRDSKTVQYF	TGTGCCAGCAGCCTCCGGGACTCTAAAACGGTTCAGTACTTC
TRBV19	TRBJ1-2	-	few	CASSLSTGTNYGYTF	TGTGCCAGTAGTTTATCGACAGGAACTAACTATGGCTACACCTTC
TRBV7-2	TRBJ2-7	TRBD2	many	CASSSGLAGTYEQYF	TGTGCCAGCAGCTCAGGACTAGCGGGGACCTACGAGCAGTACTTC
TRBV3-1	TRBJ2-7	-	many	CASSHGWGGRSYEQYF	TGTGCCAGCAGCCACGGTTGGGGCGGCCGCTCCTACGAGCAGTACTTC
TRBV20-1	TRBJ2-5	-	many	CSASRRSAETQYF	TGCAGTGCTAGTAGGCGGTCAGCAGAGACCCAGTACTTC
TRBV6-2/TRBV6-3	TRBJ2-7	-	many	CASSPRGSASYEQYF	TGTGCCAGCAGTCCCAGGGGATCGGCATCCTACGAGCAGTACTTC
TRBV29-1	TRBJ2-2	TRBD2	few	CSVVGREDTGELFF	TGCAGCGTTGTCGGGAGGGAGGACACCGGGGAGCTGTTTTTT
TRBV11-2	TRBJ1-3	-	many	CASSLTRNTIYF	TGTGCCAGCAGCTTGACCAGAAACACCATATATTTT
TRBV5-1	TRBJ2-5	-	many	CASSKFHRVQETQYF	TGCGCCAGCAGCAAATTCCACAGGGTCCAAGAGACCCAGTACTTC
TRBV19	TRBJ2-7	TRBD2	once	CASSDSQGLAGGSNVQYF	TGTGCCAGTAGTGACAGCCAGGGACTAGCGGGAGGTTCCAACGTGCAGTACTTC
TRBV18	TRBJ2-7	-	-	CASSPSRGGYEQYF	TGTGCCAGCTCACCGTCCAGGGGCGGGTACGAGCAGTACTTC
TRBV11-1	TRBJ2-1	-	many	CASSFEGATYNEQFF	TGTGCCAGCAGCTTTGAAGGGGCTACCTACAATGAGCAGTTCTTC
TRBV5-1	TRBJ1-1	-	-	CASKKNSNTEAFF	TGCGCCAGCAAGAAAAACTCCAACACTGAAGCTTTCTTT
TRBV5-1	TRBJ1-1	-	-	CASSQMRGGTEAFF	TGCGCCAGCAGCCAGATGAGAGGGGGCACTGAAGCTTTCTTT
TRBV6-9	TRBJ1-2	-	many	CASSYMGRGSYTF	TGTGCCAGCAGTTATATGGGCCGGGGTAGCTACACCTTC
TRBV18	TRBJ1-1	-	few	CASSPPGGDLNTEAFF	TGTGCCAGCTCACCACCGGGGGGGGATCTGAACACTGAAGCTTTCTTT
TRBV15	TRBJ1-4	TRBD1	many	CATTMGQSNEKLFF	TGTGCCACCACGATGGGACAGTCGAATGAAAAACTGTTTTTT
TRBV15	TRBJ2-1	-	-	CATTGLPPHNEQFF	TGTGCCACCACTGGACTCCCCCCTCACAATGAGCAGTTCTTC
TRBV4-1	TRBJ2-2	-	-	CASSPDFRQGNTGELFF	TGCGCCAGCAGCCCCGATTTTAGGCAGGGAAACACCGGGGAGCTGTTTTTT
TRBV5-1	TRBJ2-6	-	many	CASSLGGFGANVLTF	TGTGCCAGCAGCTTGGGCGGATTCGGGGCCAACGTCCTGACTTTC
TRBV29-1	TRBJ2-1	TRBD2	many	CSVTSAYNEQFF	TGCAGCGTGACTAGCGCCTACAATGAGCAGTTCTTC
TRBV7-2	TRBJ2-1	-	-	CASSLKTGREWDNEQFF	TGTGCCAGCAGTTTAAAGACAGGGCGGGAGTGGGACAATGAGCAGTTCTTC
TRBV5-1	TRBJ1-2	-	-	CASSPGPGVEGYTF	TGCGCCAGCAGCCCCGGGCCAGGGGTTGAAGGCTACACCTTC
TRBV12-3/TRBV12-4	TRBJ2-3	TRBD1	-	CASSLGLQGARADTQYF	TGTGCCAGCAGTTTAGGATTACAGGGGGCGCGTGCAGATACGCAGTATTTT
TRBV12-3/TRBV12-4	TRBJ2-1	-	many	CASSLSNHEQFF	TGTGCCAGCAGTCTCAGCAATCATGAGCAGTTCTTC
TRBV7-9	TRBJ1-5	-	many	CASSFAGVSNQPQHF	TGTGCCAGCAGCTTTGCAGGAGTTAGCAATCAGCCCCAGCATTTT
TRBV20-1	TRBJ1-4	-	-	CSAGGWGDEKLFF	TGCAGTGCTGGAGGGTGGGGGGATGAAAAACTGTTTTTT
TRBV2	TRBJ2-7	-	many	CASSEVETDYEQYF	TGTGCCAGCAGTGAGGTAGAGACAGACTACGAGCAGTACTTC
TRBV24-1	TRBJ2-5	TRBD2	many	CATREGLAAETQYF	TGTGCCACCCGGGAGGGACTAGCAGCCGAGACCCAGTACTTC
TRBV20-1	TRBJ2-7	TRBD2	many	CSVRSGTYEQYF	TGCAGTGTTAGGAGCGGGACCTACGAGCAGTACTTC
TRBV6-1	TRBJ2-1	-	many	CASGVESSYNEQFF	TGTGCCAGTGGGGTGGAGAGCTCCTACAATGAGCAGTTCTTC
TRBV19	TRBJ2-7	-	-	CASSIRQDYEQYF	TGTGCCAGTAGTATCCGGCAGGACTACGAGCAGTACTTC
TRBV29-1	TRBJ2-7	-	many	CSVVKGWDEQYF	TGCAGCGTTGTCAAGGGATGGGACGAGCAGTACTTC
TRBV27	TRBJ2-3	-	many	CASSLIELDTQYF	TGTGCCAGCAGTCTTATCGAGCTGGATACGCAGTATTTT
TRBV5-1	TRBJ2-7	-	-	CASSGGRDSGRGYYEQYF	TGCGCCAGCAGTGGGGGGCGCGATAGCGGGCGAGGTTACTACGAGCAGTACTTC
TRBV20-1	TRBJ2-2	TRBD2	many	CSAVTSGRGETGELFF	TGCAGTGCTGTGACTAGCGGGAGAGGGGAAACCGGGGAGCTGTTTTTT
TRBV11-2	TRBJ2-2	TRBD2	many	CASSSRPGNVHLAGDTGELFF	TGTGCCAGCAGCTCCCGACCCGGAAACGTACACTTAGCGGGAGACACCGGGGAGCTGTTTTTT
TRBV5-1	TRBJ2-1	TRBD1	-	CASSSLRDRGPQYRRVPHNEQFF	TGCGCCAGCAGCAGCCTCCGGGACAGGGGACCGCAATATCGCAGGGTTCCACACAATGAGCAGTTCTTC
TRBV5-6	TRBJ2-2	TRBD2	few	CASSLAGVNTGELFF	TGTGCCAGCAGCTTAGCGGGAGTGAACACCGGGGAGCTGTTTTTT
TRBV27	TRBJ1-1	-	many	CASSLIGDTEAFF	TGTGCCAGCAGTTTAATCGGGGACACTGAAGCTTTCTTT
TRBV29-1	TRBJ2-7	-	many	CSVGVLGNSPYEQYF	TGCAGCGTTGGGGTTTTGGGGAATTCTCCCTACGAGCAGTACTTC
TRBV20-1	TRBJ1-5	-	many	CSASRPEGSQPQHF	TGCAGTGCTAGCCGGCCCGAGGGAAGCCAGCCCCAGCATTTT